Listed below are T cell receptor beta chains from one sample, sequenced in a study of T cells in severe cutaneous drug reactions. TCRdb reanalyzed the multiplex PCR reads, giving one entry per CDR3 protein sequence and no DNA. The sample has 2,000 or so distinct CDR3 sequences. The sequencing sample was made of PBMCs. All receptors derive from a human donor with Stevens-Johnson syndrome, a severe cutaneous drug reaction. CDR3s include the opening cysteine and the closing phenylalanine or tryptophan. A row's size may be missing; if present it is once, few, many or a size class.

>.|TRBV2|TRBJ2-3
CASSRSGVSTDTQYF
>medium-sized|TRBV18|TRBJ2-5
CASSPRDRQETQYF
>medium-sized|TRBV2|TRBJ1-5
CASRQQDQPQHF
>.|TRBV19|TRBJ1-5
CASSTPDRGRNQPQHF
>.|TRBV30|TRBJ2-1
CAWSVGGRENEQFF
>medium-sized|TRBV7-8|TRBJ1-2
CASSLGQNYGYTF
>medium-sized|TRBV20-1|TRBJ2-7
CSARDPRTNIYEQYF
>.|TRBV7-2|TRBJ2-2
CASRGLPSSGELFF
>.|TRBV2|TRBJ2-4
CASSVPGQGVKNIQYF
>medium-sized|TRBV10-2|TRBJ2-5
CASTDRVQETQYF
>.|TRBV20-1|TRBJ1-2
CSARDAGNINYGYTF
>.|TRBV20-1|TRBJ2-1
CSASRSLGYNEQFF
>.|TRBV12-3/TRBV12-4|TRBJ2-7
CASSLVLGQGSWSYEQYF
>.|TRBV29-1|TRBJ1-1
CSGVSSPRGTEAFF
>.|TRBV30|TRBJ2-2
CALRSGASTGELFF
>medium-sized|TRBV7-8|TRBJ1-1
CASSSQGSTEAFF
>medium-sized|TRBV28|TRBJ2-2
CASSLFSNTGELFF
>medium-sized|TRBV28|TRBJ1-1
CASSSPPVDTEAFF
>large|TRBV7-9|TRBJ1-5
CASSPTVRDDGPQHF
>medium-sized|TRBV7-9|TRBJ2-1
CASSLWESGNEQFF
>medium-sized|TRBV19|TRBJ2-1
CASSISLAEYNEQFF
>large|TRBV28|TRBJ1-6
CASSVGHFLHF
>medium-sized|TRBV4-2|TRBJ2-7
CASSQGLGQTYEQYF
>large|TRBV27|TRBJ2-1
CASSVTLAGVPDEQFF
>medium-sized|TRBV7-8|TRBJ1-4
CASSLGISAEKLFF
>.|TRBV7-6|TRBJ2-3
CASSLATSGRTDTQYF
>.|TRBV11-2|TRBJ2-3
CASSSSPTNTDTQYF
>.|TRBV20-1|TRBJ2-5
CSPRGAARETQYF
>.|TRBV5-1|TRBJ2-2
CASRRTSGTTGELFF
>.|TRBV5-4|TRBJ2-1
CASSLQGQPRNEQFF
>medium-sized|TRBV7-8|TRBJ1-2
CASSLARRGDGYTF
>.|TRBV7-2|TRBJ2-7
CASSLSSSGITYEQYF
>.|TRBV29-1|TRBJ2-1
CSFRDSNYNEQFF
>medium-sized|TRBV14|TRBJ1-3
CASSQEDRGRNTIYF
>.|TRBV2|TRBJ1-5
CADGQYNQPQHF
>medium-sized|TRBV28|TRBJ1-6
CASSFWVGQDYSPLHF
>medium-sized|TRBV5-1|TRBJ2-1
CASSPAEGYNEQFF
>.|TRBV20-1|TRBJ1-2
CSARDRDSAYYGYTF
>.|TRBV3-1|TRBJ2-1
CASSQDGSSGNEQFF
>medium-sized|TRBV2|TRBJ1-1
CASSRTGETTEAFF
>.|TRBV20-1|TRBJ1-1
CSAIRDPLGTEAFF
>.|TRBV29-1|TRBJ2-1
CSVLGTSEDNEQFF
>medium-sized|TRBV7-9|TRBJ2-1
CASTLDGSYNEQFF
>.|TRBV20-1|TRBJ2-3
CSACRDLEWDTQYF
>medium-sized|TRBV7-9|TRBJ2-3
CASSTNEGTDTQYF
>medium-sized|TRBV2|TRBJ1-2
CAKRRGQGYGYTF
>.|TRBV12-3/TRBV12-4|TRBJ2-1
CASSFTGGGNEQFF
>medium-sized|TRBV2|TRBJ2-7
CASSPNSYEQYF
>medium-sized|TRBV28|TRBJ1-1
CASSSRWNTEAFF
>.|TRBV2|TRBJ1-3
CASSVGDRASGNTIYF
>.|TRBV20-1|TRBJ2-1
CSAGGLAGFGEQFF